Following are 16 T cell receptor beta chains from one sample sequenced in a study of CD8+ T cells in alopecia areata. Noted treatment: oral pan-JAK inhibitor, 5-10 mg twice daily. cDNA prepared by RNA extraction and subsequent reverse transcription served as the template for sequencing. Clones were sequenced by immunoSEQ multiplex PCR, and TCRdb holds only the in-frame ones, with some missing. The table records some 190,000 clones, 60% of them present only once. The sequencing used CD4+ T cells sorted from blood, collected at week 24, from a patient treated with tofacitinib. The receptors were sampled from a human donor with alopecia areata.

J is TRBJ2-7 and V is TRBV6-5; unclear D gene. Germline CDR1 MNHEY, CDR2 SVGAGI. Trimming cost V 2 bases and J 7 bases, with 12 bases left between them. CDR3 length: 13 amino acids. DNA for the CDR3: TGTGCCAGCAGTTACGAGAGAGCCACAGAGCAGTACTTC. Translating it yields CASSYERATEQYF.

The rearrangement links TRBV18 to TRBJ2-3; D ambiguous. The CDR3 is 13 residues long. Per germline, CDR1 KGHSH and CDR2 LQKENI. The V end was cut by 8 bases, the J end by 4 bases, with 13 bases between. CDR3 DNA: TGTGCCAGCAGATACGGGTTGGCAGATACGCAGTATTTT. Protein sequence: CASRYGLADTQYF.

V gene TRBV29-1 combines with J gene TRBJ2-7; no definite D call. CDR3 length: 13 residues. The V end lost 4 bases, the J end lost 7 bases, and 17 bases lay between the germline ends. CDR1 SQVTM and CDR2 ANQGSEA come from the germline V gene. Written as DNA, the CDR3 is TGCAGCGTTGCACCCCTCTATGGGGAAGAGCAGTACTTC. Translating gives CSVAPLYGEEQYF.

J is TRBJ2-1 and V is TRBV29-1; TRBD1 aligns across 11 bases. This CDR3 is built from 13 residues. The V gene end was trimmed by 5 bases and the J gene end by 6 bases; junction bases not matched to a gene: 3. Germline lookup yields CDR1 SQVTM and CDR2 ANQGSEA. This CDR3 reads CSVPGQGVNEQFF. The CDR3 DNA reads as TGCAGCGTTCCGGGACAGGGGGTCAATGAGCAGTTCTTC.

The chain links TRBV5-1 to TRBJ2-5; 7 bases fit TRBD1. V trimming: 4 bases; J trimming: 4 bases; junction bases outside the gene matches: 4. The germline V gene has CDR1 SGHRS and CDR2 YFSETQ. The CDR3 runs 13 residues. The chain's CDR3 is CASSGGQLETQYF. The CDR3 DNA is TGCGCCAGCAGCGGGGGACAGCTAGAGACCCAGTACTTC.

This clone was found a few times. CDR3 residues: CASTPTGGSNQPQHF. CDR3 coding DNA: TGTGCCAGCACCCCCACAGGGGGTAGCAATCAGCCCCAGCATTTT. This chain joins TRBV7-8 and TRBJ1-5; 8 positions agree with TRBD1. This CDR3 is 15 amino acids long. Germline V gene data show CDR1 as SGHVS and CDR2 as FQNEAQ. V trimming: 7 bases; J trimming: 0 bases; junction bases outside the gene matches: 5. The full variable domain, with the rest looked up from reference TRBV7-8 and TRBJ1-5, is GAGVSQSPRYKVAKRGQDVALRCDPISGHVSLFWYQQALGQGPEFLTYFQNEAQLDKSGLPSDRFFAERPEGSVSTLKIQRTQQEDSAVYLCASTPTGGSNQPQHFGDGTRLSIL.

For the CDR3, the DNA is TGTGCCTGGAGGGCCAGCTTCACAGATACGCAGTATTTT. Protein product: CAWRASFTDTQYF. V usage is TRBV30 and J usage is TRBJ2-3; D gene unclear. The V gene's germline CDR1 is GTSNPN and CDR2 SVGIG (reference sequence). The CDR3 extends over 13 amino acids. Trimming pared 3 bases from V and 2 bases from J, leaving 9 bases between.

The chain employs TRBV9 and TRBJ2-1; 14 bases line up with TRBD2. The CDR3 is 17 residues long. Germline assignment: CDR1 SGDLS and CDR2 YYNGEE. V lost 0 bases and J lost 5; bases outside the gene matches: 4. The CDR3 DNA is TGTGCCAGCAGCGTAGCCCCGACTAGCGGGGGGGACAATGAGCAGTTCTTC. This codes for CASSVAPTSGGDNEQFF.

The V and J genes are TRBV27 and TRBJ1-6; no clear D gene. Trimming removed 2 bases at V and 5 bases at J, with 7 bases between. Per the germline V gene, CDR1 is MNHEY and CDR2 is SMNVEV (reference sequence). This CDR3 is built from 14 residues. The CDR3 protein is CASSLRQNNSPLHF. The CDR3 DNA sequence: TGTGCCAGCAGTTTAAGGCAGAATAATTCACCCCTCCACTTT.

The gene calls are TRBV4-3 and TRBJ1-1; maybe TRBD1 (5 bases). Per germline, CDR1 LGHNA and CDR2 YSLEER. The germline V and J ends were trimmed by 1 base and 6 bases, with 9 bases remaining between them. This CDR3 contains 13 residues. The chain's CDR3 is CASSQAAGAEAFF. In DNA form, the CDR3 reads TGCGCCAGCAGCCAAGCGGCGGGGGCTGAAGCTTTCTTT.

The chain links TRBV19 to TRBJ1-5; D might be TRBD1 (6 bases). Germline lookup yields CDR1 LNHDA and CDR2 SQIVND (reference sequence). The CDR3 runs 14 residues. Between the trimmed V and J ends, which lost 8 bases and 2 bases, there was a span of 13 bases. CDR3 sequence: CASVRGQGNQPQHF. CDR3 sequence (DNA): TGTGCCAGTGTTCGGGGGCAGGGCAATCAGCCCCAGCATTTT.

The CDR3 region is CASSPNQGRTEAFF. The CDR3 coding sequence is TGTGCCAGCAGCCCTAACCAGGGGAGGACTGAAGCTTTCTTT. The chain joins TRBV7-9 to TRBJ1-1; TRBD1 might be the D (6 bases). The CDR3 has 14 residues. V lost 5 bases, J lost 5 bases, and 15 bases lay in between. Germline assignment: CDR1 SEHNR and CDR2 FQNEAQ (reference sequence).

V usage is TRBV30 and J usage is TRBJ1-6, with 8 bases lining up with TRBD1. V lost 2 bases to trimming and J lost 9 bases; unmatched junction nucleotides: 15. In germline, CDR1 is GTSNPN, CDR2 SVGIG (reference sequence). This CDR3 has 17 residues. CDR3 residues: CAWSYARDRRISSPLHF. In DNA, the CDR3 is TGTGCCTGGAGTTACGCCCGGGACAGGAGGATTAGTTCACCCCTCCACTTT.

The rearrangement uses TRBV30 and TRBJ1-1, with D tentatively TRBD1 (5 bases). Per the germline V gene, CDR1 is GTSNPN and CDR2 is SVGIG (reference sequence). V was shortened by 0 bases and J by 2 bases, with 13 bases between the two germline ends. CDR3 size: 15 residues. The CDR3 nucleotides are TGTGCCTGGAGTGTAAAAACAGGAGTCAACACTGAAGCTTTCTTT. Residues: CAWSVKTGVNTEAFF.

This chain uses TRBV4-1 with TRBJ1-2, with 9 bases aligning to TRBD1. Germline CDR1 MGHRA, CDR2 YSYEKL. CDR3 size: 16 residues. V lost 4 bases to trimming and J lost 6 bases; unmatched junction nucleotides: 12. The DNA for the CDR3 is TGCGCCAGCAGCCCATACGAACAGGGGGCGCGGGATGGCTACACCTTC. It codes for CASSPYEQGARDGYTF.

The V call is TRBV29-1, the J call TRBJ1-2; no clear D gene. Trimming stripped 3 bases from V and 8 bases from J, with 16 bases between. Germline CDR1 SQVTM, CDR2 ANQGSEA. This CDR3 is 13 amino acids long. The CDR3 bases are TGCAGCGTTGACGGCAGGCTATTGGGGGGCTACACCTTC. The encoded protein is CSVDGRLLGGYTF.